The 26 T cell receptor beta chains presented below share a single source sample, sequenced in a study of cytomegalovirus exposure and HLA in healthy donors. The PCR ran on 60 Vbeta and 13 Jbeta primers. Profiled with immunoSEQ multiplex PCR; TCRdb holds only in-frame clones, not every one. The table shows under 200,000 clones, with 65% to 90% occurring only once. The sample comprised PBMCs. Source of these receptors: a male donor in good health and CMV-seronegative.

The chain combines TRBV7-2 with TRBJ1-3; 9 positions match TRBD1. This CDR3 spans 14 amino acids. Unmatched junction bases numbered 4, after V lost 5 bases and J lost 5 bases. Per the germline V gene, CDR1 is SGHTA and CDR2 is FQGNSA. CDR3 nucleotides: TGTGCCAGCAGCGCCGGGACAGGGAGAAACACCATATATTTT. Protein sequence: CASSAGTGRNTIYF.

V is TRBV21-1 and J is TRBJ1-1; the table's D call, TRBD1, was not checked against the DNA. TRBV21-1 is described as a pseudogene. The CDR3 loop spans 15 amino acids. CDR3 bases: TGTGCCAGCAGCAAATTGGTCCACATGAACACTGAAGCTTTCTTT. Residues: CASSKLVHMNTEAFF.

The chain uses TRBV19 and TRBJ1-1; D uncertain. The germline V gene encodes CDR1 LNHDA and CDR2 SQIVND (reference sequence). The CDR3 totals 16 residues. V was pared by 0 bases and J by 4 bases, with 15 bases between. DNA for the CDR3: TGTGCCAGTAGTATAGATCTTGGGCAGGTGGTCACTGAAGCTTTCTTT. Its translation: CASSIDLGQVVTEAFF.

The chain recombines TRBV7-9 with TRBJ2-2, with D possibly TRBD2 on 5 matching bases. The CDR3 spans 10 residues. V lost 8 bases to trimming and J lost 7 bases, with 5 bases between them. CDR1 and CDR2 (germline): SEHNR, FQNEAQ (reference sequence). The DNA of the CDR3 is TGTGCCAGCCGGGGCGGGGAGCTGTTTTTT. As protein: CASRGGELFF.

This chain links TRBV5-6 with TRBJ1-5; 8 positions agree with TRBD1. Germline V gene data show CDR1 as SGHDT and CDR2 as YYEEEE. The CDR3 totals 19 residues. Germline trimming cut 3 bases from V and 0 bases from J; bases unmatched to any gene: 14. CDR3 sequence: CASSSWTGQMSYSNQPQHF. The CDR3 nucleotides are TGTGCCAGCAGCTCATGGACAGGGCAGATGAGCTATAGCAATCAGCCCCAGCATTTT.

The chain links TRBV6-5 to TRBJ1-2; D possibly corresponds to TRBD1 (5 bases). Germline CDR1 is MNHEY and CDR2 is SVGAGI. The V end lost 6 bases, the J end lost 8 bases, and 13 bases lay between the germline ends. CDR3 length: 12 residues. In DNA, the CDR3 is TGTGCCAGCAGAATCTCGGGGGGGGGCTACACCTTC. Translating gives CASRISGGGYTF.

The chain employs TRBV27 and TRBJ2-2, with D tentatively TRBD2 (5 bases). The V gene's germline CDR1 is MNHEY and CDR2 SMNVEV (reference sequence). Trimming cost V 6 bases and J 6 bases, with 11 bases left between them. This CDR3 is built from 13 residues. The CDR3 protein is CASRFAGAGELFF. In DNA form, the CDR3 reads TGTGCCAGCAGATTTGCGGGCGCCGGGGAGCTGTTTTTT.

The chain couples TRBV6-6 to TRBJ1-5; no reliable D call. The CDR3 consists of 13 residues. Trimming took 7 bases from V and 5 from J, leaving 12 bases between them. The germline gives CDR1 MNHNY, CDR2 SVGAGI (reference sequence). CDR3 protein: CASIPGWDQPQHF. The CDR3 region has the DNA TGTGCCAGCATCCCGGGATGGGATCAGCCCCAGCATTTT.

V gene TRBV6-1 combines with J gene TRBJ2-5, with D unclear. The J call may be mistaken, given a closer DNA end match to TRBJ2-7. The CDR3 loop spans 15 amino acids. Germline values: CDR1 MNHNS, CDR2 SASEGT. Written as DNA, the CDR3 is TGTGCCAGCAGTGATTCCATAGCACCCTTCTACGAGCAGTACTTC. This translates into CASSDSIAPFYEQYF.

The chain has TRBV6-5 and TRBJ2-3, with TRBD2 matching 11 bases. V gave up 6 bases and J gave up 0 bases; unmatched junction bases: 2. The CDR3 is 15 residues long. Germline CDR1 MNHEY, CDR2 SVGAGI. The CDR3 protein is CASSRLAGSTDTQYF. CDR3 DNA: TGTGCCAGCAGCCGACTAGCGGGGAGCACAGATACGCAGTATTTT.

The chain uses TRBV10-3 and TRBJ2-7; D perhaps matches TRBD1 (5 bases). Germline lookup yields CDR1 ENHRY and CDR2 SYGVKD. V lost 6 bases, J lost 0 bases, and 9 bases lay in between. The CDR3 contains 13 residues. CDR3 sequence: CAISRTRSYEQYF. CDR3 nucleotide sequence: TGTGCCATCAGCCGGACACGCTCCTACGAGCAGTACTTC.

This sequence joins TRBV7-2 and TRBJ2-5; 7 bases line up with TRBD1. The CDR3 spans 13 residues. J gave up 3 bases and V 3 bases, and 1 base lay outside the gene matches. Germline CDR1 and CDR2: SGHTA and FQGNSA. CDR3 in DNA: TGTGCCAGCAGCTTTCAGGGGGAAGAGACCCAGTACTTC. The encoded protein is CASSFQGEETQYF.

V and J are TRBV5-6 and TRBJ2-3; D possibly corresponds to TRBD2 (6 bases). With 6 bases removed from V and 5 bases from J, the gap between germline ends came to 16 bases. The CDR3 sequence is 14 residues long. Germline V gene data show CDR1 as SGHDT and CDR2 as YYEEEE. CDR3: CASNRLEFRDTQYF. DNA for the CDR3: TGTGCCAGCAACCGACTAGAATTTCGAGATACGCAGTATTTT. The full variable domain, with the rest looked up from reference TRBV5-6 and TRBJ2-3, is DAGVTQSPTHLIKTRGQQVTLRCSPKSGHDTVSWYQQALGQGPQFIFQYYEEEERQRGNFPDRFSGHQFPNYSSELNVNALLLGDSALYLCASNRLEFRDTQYFGPGTRLTVL.

The V call is TRBV5-1, the J call TRBJ2-1, with D possibly being TRBD2 (6 bases). The CDR3 totals 13 residues. V was clipped by 4 bases and J by 9 bases, with 14 bases between them. Germline CDR1 reads SGHRS; CDR2 reads YFSETQ. The CDR3 spells CASSPLSGGEQFF. The CDR3, as DNA: TGCGCCAGCAGCCCCCTTAGCGGCGGTGAGCAGTTCTTC. Full variable domain (missing parts from reference TRBV5-1 and TRBJ2-1): KAGVTQTPRYLIKTRGQQVTLSCSPISGHRSVSWYQQTPGQGLQFLFEYFSETQRNKGNFPGRFSGRQFSNSRSEMNVSTLELGDSALYLCASSPLSGGEQFFGPGTRLTVL.

The chain recombines TRBV6-6 with TRBJ2-7; weak D call: TRBD1 (5 bases). Trimming pared 5 bases from V and 7 bases from J, leaving 24 bases between. The germline V gene has CDR1 MNHNY and CDR2 SVGAGI (reference sequence). The CDR3 spans 16 residues. CDR3 sequence (DNA): TGTGCCAGCAGTGCCGCAGGGAATCAAAGGGCTAGGGAGCAGTACTTC. Encoded protein: CASSAAGNQRAREQYF.

DNA of the CDR3: TGTGCCAGCAGTGACCACGGACAGAACTATGGCTACACCTTC. It is translated as CASSDHGQNYGYTF. V and J are TRBV2 and TRBJ1-2; the D gene is possibly TRBD1 (6 bases). Per the germline V gene, CDR1 is SNHLY and CDR2 is FYNNEI. This CDR3 spans 14 amino acids. Trimming removed 3 bases at V and 2 bases at J, with 10 bases between.

The chain links TRBV5-1 to TRBJ2-1, with 11 nucleotides matching TRBD2. The length of the CDR3 is 14 residues. Per germline, CDR1 SGHRS and CDR2 YFSETQ. V shed 0 bases and J 9 bases; nucleotides not matched to a gene: 2. The CDR3 region has the DNA TGCGCCAGCAGCTTGGACCTAGCGGGGGGTGAGCAGTTCTTC. As protein: CASSLDLAGGEQFF.

The CDR3 loop is CASSLISGSVAKRQETQYF. CDR3 sequence (DNA): TGCGCCAGCAGCTTGATCTCTGGGTCGGTAGCGAAAAGACAAGAGACCCAGTACTTC. The chain is built from TRBV5-1 and TRBJ2-5, with D perhaps TRBD2 (5 bases). CDR1 is SGHRS, CDR2 YFSETQ, per germline. V was trimmed by 1 base and J by 2 bases, leaving 24 bases between them. The CDR3 is 19 amino acids.

The chain carries TRBV5-1 and TRBJ1-2, with TRBD1 matching 8 bases. CDR3 length equals 15 residues. The J segment lost 2 bases and the V segment lost 3 bases, leaving 6 bases of the junction unmatched. Germline-derived CDR1 and CDR2 are SGHRS and YFSETQ. The CDR3 loop reads CASSSDRGGNYGYTF. For the CDR3, the DNA is TGCGCCAGCAGCTCAGACAGGGGCGGCAACTATGGCTACACCTTC.

The chain carries TRBV6-1 and TRBJ1-5, with D tentatively TRBD1 (5 bases). The CDR3 loop spans 16 amino acids. Germline V gene data show CDR1 as MNHNS and CDR2 as SASEGT. Trimming pared 2 bases from V and 0 bases from J, leaving 11 bases between. The CDR3 sequence is CASSELAGVSNQPQHF. Written as DNA, the CDR3 is TGTGCCAGCAGTGAATTGGCGGGGGTTAGCAATCAGCCCCAGCATTTT.

The rearrangement uses TRBV9 and TRBJ2-1; D uncertain. CDR3 length equals 14 residues. V dropped 3 bases and J dropped 7 bases, with 14 bases sitting between them. Germline V gives CDR1 SGDLS, CDR2 YYNGEE. This CDR3 is CASSAPPLYNEQFF. As DNA, the CDR3 is TGTGCCAGCAGCGCTCCGCCTCTATATAATGAGCAGTTCTTC.

The V gene is TRBV5-1, the J gene TRBJ1-4; D gene ambiguous. The CDR3 has 14 residues. CDR1 is SGHRS and CDR2 is YFSETQ in the germline V gene. Trimming cost V 4 bases and J 5 bases, with 12 bases left between them. The CDR3: CASSMDSGNEKLFF. The CDR3 bases are TGCGCCAGCAGCATGGATTCGGGGAATGAAAAACTGTTTTTT.

The chain uses TRBV5-1 and TRBJ1-1, with 8 bases matching TRBD1. Trimming removed 3 bases from V and 5 bases from J; junction bases left unmatched: 15. CDR3 length equals 17 residues. The V gene's germline CDR1 is SGHRS and CDR2 YFSETQ. The CDR3, as DNA: TGCGCCAGCAGCTCAGGACAGGGTGTCAGGGTGGGGACTGAAGCTTTCTTT. Encoded protein: CASSSGQGVRVGTEAFF.

The chain carries TRBV5-4 and TRBJ1-4, with 9 bases identical to TRBD1. Germline V gene data show CDR1 as SGHNT and CDR2 as YYREEE (reference sequence). The CDR3 is made up of 13 amino acids. Trimming removed 8 bases from V and 7 bases from J; junction bases left unmatched: 6. This chain's CDR3 is CASSRTGVEKLFF. For the CDR3, the DNA is TGTGCCAGTTCCAGGACAGGGGTTGAAAAACTGTTTTTT.

This chain uses TRBV14 with TRBJ2-1; tentative D call: TRBD1 (6 bases). The CDR3 is 14 residues long. V was cut by 2 bases and J by 8 bases, with 13 bases left in between. The germline gives CDR1 SGHDN, CDR2 FVKESK. The CDR3 reads CASSQKTGIDEQFF. CDR3 sequence (DNA): TGTGCCAGCAGCCAAAAGACAGGTATCGATGAGCAGTTCTTC.

The chain carries TRBV5-1 and TRBJ1-5; D might be TRBD1 (5 bases). From germline, CDR1 is SGHRS and CDR2 YFSETQ. V gave up 0 bases and J gave up 5 bases, with 6 bases separating them. The CDR3 extends over 13 amino acids. The CDR3 DNA sequence: TGCGCCAGCAGCTTGGCCAGGGATCAGCCCCAGCATTTT. This codes for CASSLARDQPQHF.